The following is a TCR beta chain sequence with its context. The data are from a study of blood T cell repertoires in COVID-19. Trimming left V 5 bases short and J 7 bases short, with 14 bases between. The CDR3 consists of 14 residues. Per the germline V gene, CDR1 is LGHNA and CDR2 is YNFKEQ. Original processing notes: Nucleated cell counts were estimated from reference gene primer amplification. TCRdb keeps only in-frame clones here, not all; method: immunoSEQ multiplex PCR. V, J and clone size derive from that table, while D and trimming were established from the DNA sequence. The sample has roughly 200,000 clones; 85% to 90% are singletons. The participants were between about 18 and 89 years old and came from some 23 US areas. Donors were grouped by their self-reported clinical history.

This sequence joins TRBV4-2 and TRBJ2-2; possibly TRBD2 for D (6 bases). Sequencing was done on a sample of PBMCs or T cells enriched from blood (not recorded which). The source of this sequence is a woman aged 40 to 50 with acute COVID-19. The chain's CDR3 is CASSSEEGLGELFF. The DNA of the CDR3 is TGTGCCAGCAGCTCGGAGGAGGGCCTCGGGGAGCTGTTTTTT.